The 6 T cell receptor beta chains presented below share a single source sample, sequenced in a study of control samples from healthy donors and cancer patients. Profiled with immunoSEQ multiplex PCR; TCRdb holds only in-frame clones, not every one. There are approximately 97,000 clones in the sample; almost 90% occur only once, and 13% to 15% lies in the top ten. Sequenced: blood. The receptors stem from a man aged 25-45 years in good health.

The chain recombines TRBV24-1 with TRBJ2-2, with 8 positions matching TRBD1. J lost 9 bases, V lost 4 bases, and 12 bases had no gene match. Germline V gene data show CDR1 as KGHDR and CDR2 as SFDVKD. The CDR3 is 16 residues long. CDR3 amino acids: CATSDPDRVSSRELFF. CDR3 DNA: TGTGCCACCAGTGACCCGGACAGGGTTTCATCGAGGGAGCTGTTTTTT.

The chain uses TRBV18 and TRBJ2-4; 10 nucleotides align to TRBD1. After removal of 3 bases from V and 11 bases from J, the junction contained 7 bases not matched to a gene. The length of the CDR3 is 14 residues. From germline, CDR1 is KGHSH and CDR2 LQKENI. The CDR3 bases are TGTGCCAGCTCACCCTCCGGGACAGGGGATCTTCAGTACTTC. It translates to CASSPSGTGDLQYF. The whole variable domain, filled in from reference TRBV18 and TRBJ2-4, reads NAGVMQNPRHLVRRRGQEARLRCSPMKGHSHVYWYRQLPEEGLKFMVYLQKENIIDESGMPKERFSAEFPKEGPSILRIQQVVRGDSAAYFCASSPSGTGDLQYFGAGTRLSVL.

CDR3: CASSLGGGVEKLFF. In nucleotides, the CDR3 is TGTGCCAGCAGTTTGGGAGGGGGCGTTGAAAAACTGTTTTTT. The chain joins TRBV27 to TRBJ1-4, with TRBD1 matching 7 bases. Germline loops: CDR1 MNHEY, CDR2 SMNVEV (reference sequence). V lost 3 bases to trimming and J lost 7 bases; unmatched junction nucleotides: 5. The CDR3 spans 14 residues.

The J gene is TRBJ1-5, the V gene TRBV11-2; D gene unclear. The germline V gene encodes CDR1 SGHAT and CDR2 FQNNGV. The CDR3 sequence is 14 residues long. With 4 bases removed from V and 0 bases from J, the gap between germline ends came to 7 bases. The CDR3 region has the DNA TGTGCCAGCAGCTCTTCAAATAGCAATCAGCCCCAGCATTTT. Encoded protein: CASSSSNSNQPQHF.

V is TRBV27 and J is TRBJ2-3; D is uncertain. V was pared by 10 bases and J by 3 bases, with 23 bases between. The CDR3 has 16 residues. Germline assignment: CDR1 MNHEY and CDR2 SMNVEV (reference sequence). CDR3 sequence reads: CATKPEARLRTDTQYF. The CDR3 DNA is TGTGCCACAAAACCCGAAGCCCGTCTGAGGACAGATACGCAGTATTTT.

The chain links TRBV24-1 to TRBJ2-7; TRBD1 agrees at 11 bases. With V trimmed by 3 bases and J by 2 bases, 5 bases remained unmatched. CDR1 is KGHDR and CDR2 is SFDVKD in the germline V gene. The CDR3 is 16 amino acids. The chain's CDR3 is CATSDGQGALPYEQYF. CDR3 in DNA: TGTGCCACCAGTGATGGACAGGGGGCGCTCCCCTACGAGCAGTACTTC.